A selection of T cell receptor beta chains follows, all from one sample in a study of PD-L1 blockade in urothelial cancer. Assay: immunoSEQ multiplex PCR; the TCRdb copy retains only in-frame clones and omits some. This sample has about 52,000 clones, with 70% to 85% found just once. The sequences come from PBMCs, collected around atezolizumab (anti-PD-L1) treatment. All receptors derive from a man in his 70s with urothelial cancer. Both conserved end residues are part of each CDR3. The D gene is left open where the match is weak. Where a row states a size, it is once, few, many or the class of an expanded clone; other rows omit it.

J,size,D,V,DNA,CDR3
TRBJ1-1,NA,TRBD1,TRBV18,TGTGCCAGCTCACCCTCGGGACAGGGGGACACTGAAGCTTTCTTT,CASSPSGQGDTEAFF
TRBJ1-4,few,TRBD1,TRBV7-2,TGTGCCAGCAGCGGGGACAGGGGGCCCGGAGAAAAACTGTTTTTT,CASSGDRGPGEKLFF
TRBJ2-1,NA,TRBD1,TRBV5-4,TGTGCCAGCAGCTTGGGCGGGGGACAGGGGTACAATGAGCAGTTCTTC,CASSLGGGQGYNEQFF
TRBJ2-3,NA,NA,TRBV19,TGTGCCAGTAGTATCGGGCAGGGCACTAGCACAGATACGCAGTATTTT,CASSIGQGTSTDTQYF
TRBJ2-2,NA,NA,TRBV7-2,TGTGCCAGCAGCTTACGGCCCCAGACGCGGGGGAACACCGGGGAGCTGTTTTTT,CASSLRPQTRGNTGELFF
TRBJ1-1,NA,TRBD1,TRBV28,TGTGCCAGCAGACGAACCCGGGACAGGATTGACACTGAAGCTTTCTTT,CASRRTRDRIDTEAFF
TRBJ2-2,NA,NA,TRBV28,TGTGCCAGCAGTGACCGGAGGGCCGACACCGGGGAGCTGTTTTTT,CASSDRRADTGELFF
TRBJ2-5,NA,TRBD2,TRBV5-4,TGTGCCAGCAGCTCACCGACTAGCGGGGGCCAAGAGACCCAGTACTTC,CASSSPTSGGQETQYF
TRBJ1-1,once,NA,TRBV6-5,TGTGCCAGCAGTCAGGATAAGGTTACTGAAGCTTTCTTT,CASSQDKVTEAFF
TRBJ2-6,once,TRBD1,TRBV14,TGTGCCAGCAGCCTTCGACAGGGGTACTCTGGGGCCAACGTCCTGACTTTC,CASSLRQGYSGANVLTF
TRBJ2-3,few,NA,TRBV5-1,TGCGCCAGCAGCATCGGACAGTGGCGGGATACGCAGTATTTT,CASSIGQWRDTQYF
TRBJ2-6,few,NA,TRBV6-5,TGTGCCAGCCAGGCCTCCTCTGGGGCCAACGTCCTGACTTTC,CASQASSGANVLTF
TRBJ1-2,few,NA,TRBV18,TGTGCCAGCTCACCCAGCCGACAGGACTATGGCTACACCTTC,CASSPSRQDYGYTF
TRBJ2-3,NA,NA,TRBV18,TGTGCCAGCTCACCACCGAGGGGCGGAGGGACGAATACGCAGTATTTT,CASSPPRGGGTNTQYF
TRBJ2-3,NA,NA,TRBV27,TGTGCCAGCAGGGACAGCCTCAGCATGAGAGCAGATACGCAGTATTTT,CASRDSLSMRADTQYF
TRBJ1-1,NA,NA,TRBV6-4,TGTGCCAGCAGCGTCGACAGGAACACTGAAGCTTTCTTT,CASSVDRNTEAFF